This TCR beta chain was observed in a study of shared clonotypes between healthy human individuals. The CDR3 spans 16 residues. V was pared by 1 base and J by 3 bases, with 15 bases between. Germline values: CDR1 MNHNS, CDR2 SASEGT. Study-wide points: Blood was the only sampled material, and tissue repertoires likely differ.

TCRdb's copy holds only in-frame clones and misses some; the assay was immunoSEQ multiplex PCR. The data hold about 960,000 clones, with 76% observed a single time. In its sample, this clone was seen once. Its antigen is unknown. The chain recombines TRBV6-1 with TRBJ1-2; possibly TRBD1 for D (6 bases). The sample was memory CD4+ T cells sorted from blood. Noted subset: CD45RA-negative fraction. The TCR comes from a man between 18 and 35 years old in good health. The CDR3 region is CASSEVGGTTYYGYTF. The DNA of the CDR3 is TGTGCCAGCAGTGAAGTAGGGGGGACTACCTACTATGGCTACACCTTC.